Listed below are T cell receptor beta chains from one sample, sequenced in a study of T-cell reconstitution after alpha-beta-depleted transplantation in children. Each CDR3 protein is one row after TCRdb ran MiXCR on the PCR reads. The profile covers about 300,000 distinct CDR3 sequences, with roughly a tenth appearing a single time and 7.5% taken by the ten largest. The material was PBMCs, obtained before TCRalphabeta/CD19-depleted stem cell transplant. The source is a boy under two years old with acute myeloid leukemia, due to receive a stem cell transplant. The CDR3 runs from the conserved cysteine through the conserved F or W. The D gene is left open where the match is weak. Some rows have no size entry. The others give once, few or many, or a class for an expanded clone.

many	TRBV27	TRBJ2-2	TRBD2	CATATSGGPSNTGELFF	TGTGCCACCGCGACTAGCGGGGGGCCCTCGAACACCGGGGAGCTGTTTTTT
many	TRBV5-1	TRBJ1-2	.	CASSLIVPRTGHYGYTF	TGCGCCAGCAGCTTGATAGTGCCCCGAACAGGGCACTATGGCTACACCTTC
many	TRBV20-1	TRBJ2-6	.	CSARDGRGANVLTF	TGCAGTGCTAGAGATGGCCGAGGGGCCAACGTCCTGACTTTC
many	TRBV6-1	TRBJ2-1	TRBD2	CASSIPASGRNNEQFF	TGTGCCAGCAGTATCCCCGCTAGCGGGAGAAACAATGAGCAGTTCTTC
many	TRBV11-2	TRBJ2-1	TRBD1	CASSLKRQGPVGEQFF	TGTGCCAGCAGCTTAAAGAGACAGGGGCCCGTGGGGGAGCAGTTCTTC
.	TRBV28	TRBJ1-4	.	CASRPTLQGRWEKLFF	TGTGCCAGCAGACCGACTTTGCAGGGGAGGTGGGAAAAACTGTTTTTT
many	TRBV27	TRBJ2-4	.	CASSLFPARITKNIQYF	TGTGCCAGCAGTTTATTCCCGGCCCGAATAACCAAAAACATTCAGTACTTC
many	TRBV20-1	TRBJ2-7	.	CSADAGTSYEQYF	TGCAGTGCTGATGCCGGGACCAGCTACGAGCAGTACTTC
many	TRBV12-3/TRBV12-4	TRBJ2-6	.	CASSLTRGANVLTF	TGTGCCAGCAGTTTAACCCGTGGGGCCAACGTCCTGACTTTC
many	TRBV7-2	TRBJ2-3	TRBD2	CASSLERGGDTQYF	TGTGCCAGCAGCCTAGAACGGGGGGGGGATACGCAGTATTTT
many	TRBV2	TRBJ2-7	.	CASSPKDPPNYEQYF	TGTGCCAGCAGCCCAAAAGACCCACCCAACTACGAGCAGTACTTC
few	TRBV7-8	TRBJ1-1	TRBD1	CASSLRRQGSWAEAFF	TGTGCCAGCAGCTTAAGACGACAGGGGAGTTGGGCTGAAGCTTTCTTT
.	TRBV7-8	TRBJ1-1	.	CASSLGLFSEAFF	TGTGCCAGCAGCTTAGGATTATTCTCTGAAGCTTTCTTT
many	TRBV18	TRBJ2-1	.	CASSPSGGEDNEQFF	TGTGCCAGCTCACCATCAGGGGGGGAGGACAATGAGCAGTTCTTC
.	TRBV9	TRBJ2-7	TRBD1	CASSVDLGTGAYEQYF	TGTGCCAGCAGCGTAGATCTCGGCACAGGGGCCTACGAGCAGTACTTC